This TCR beta chain is drawn from a study of T cell repertoires in cytomegalovirus infection. Of note for this clonotype: What it binds is not known.

This CDR3 has 17 residues. V lost 4 bases to trimming and J lost 0 bases; unmatched junction nucleotides: 7. Germline V gene lookup returns CDR1 SGHVS and CDR2 FQNEAQ. One entry per CDR3 protein results from TCRdb running MiXCR on the reads. The repertoire has about 130,000 distinct CDR3 sequences, 30% to 40% of them found once; the top ten carry roughly 51%. This rearrangement joins TRBV7-8 to TRBJ2-7, with TRBD2 identical over 12 bases. The sequence derives from a human donor in good health (CMV status not recorded). Some clones in this sample may be carry-over from other donors' samples. This sample comprised CD8+ T cells from cultured PBMCs, obtained from culture after CMV antigen stimulation. The CDR3 bases are TGTGCCAGCAGCTCACCTGGACTAGCGGGGCTCTCCTACGAGCAGTACTTC. Its protein is CASSSPGLAGLSYEQYF.